This entry lists 28 T cell receptor beta chains sequenced from one sample in a study of molecular identifiers for immune sequencing clone quantification. Via MiXCR, TCRdb re-called the PCR reads, giving one row per CDR3 protein. Of 600,000 to 650,000 distinct CDR3 sequences listed, nearly 20% are singletons. The material sequenced was naive CD8+ T cells from blood, with Jurkat cell RNA spiked in. The subset: FACS-sorted CD8+CD4-CCR7+CD45RA+ naive T cells. These receptors were taken from a human donor in good health. Some libraries in this study had Jurkat cell RNA spiked in.

In the case of this clonotype: A read error is likely, as this CDR3 ends without the conserved phenylalanine or tryptophan. The gene calls are TRBV27 and TRBJ2-3; TRBD2 agrees at 10 bases. The CDR3 runs 15 residues. The germline V gene has CDR1 MNHEY and CDR2 SMNVEV (reference sequence). V lost 8 bases, J lost 4 bases, and 9 bases stayed unmatched. In DNA, the CDR3 is TGTGCCAGCCGACTCTTAGCGGGAGGATCAGATACGCAGTATTCT. It encodes CASRLLAGGSDTQYS.

Of note for this clonotype: A read error is possible here, since a much larger clone lies one base away. In this CDR3 the conserved last residue, phenylalanine or tryptophan, is missing, so a read error is likely. This sequence joins TRBV28 and TRBJ2-7, with unresolved D. Germline V gives CDR1 MDHEN, CDR2 SYDVKM. Trimming shortened V by 2 bases and J by 7 bases, and 9 bases separated the two germline ends. The CDR3 spans 12 residues. CDR3 in amino acids: CASSLASPEQYS. DNA for the CDR3: TGTGCCAGCAGTTTAGCGTCCCCGGAGCAGTACTCC.

The sample holds a few counts of this clonotype. A much larger clone lies a single base off, so this may be a read error. The CDR3 DNA is TGTGCCAGCAGCTTATGGTCTGTTGCTGAAGCTTTCTTT. It translates to CASSLWSVAEAFF. The chain links TRBV11-2 to TRBJ1-1; no firm D call. The germline gives CDR1 SGHAT, CDR2 FQNNGV. CDR3 length equals 13 residues. The V gene lost 2 bases and the J gene lost 6 bases, with 10 bases spanning the gap.

The chain uses TRBV4-3 and TRBJ2-3; 7 bases map to TRBD2. Trimming removed 0 bases from V and 1 base from J; junction bases left unmatched: 10. The length of the CDR3 is 18 residues. CDR1 and CDR2 (germline): LGHNA, YSLEER. CDR3 amino acids: CASSQEQQRGWGTDTQYF. The CDR3 coding sequence is TGCGCCAGCAGCCAAGAGCAACAGCGGGGATGGGGCACAGATACGCAGTATTTT.

V and J are TRBV2 and TRBJ1-1; D unclear. This CDR3 region has 14 residues. V dropped 6 bases and J dropped 1 base, with 12 bases sitting between them. Germline V lookup: CDR1 SNHLY, CDR2 FYNNEI. The chain's CDR3 is CASSPVSSNTEAFF. As DNA, the CDR3 is TGTGCCAGCAGCCCCGTTAGCTCGAACACTGAAGCTTTCTTT.

On this clonotype itself: A clone one base away is much larger, so this may be a read error. The chain combines TRBV7-9 with TRBJ2-7; D ambiguous. Germline lookup yields CDR1 SEHNR and CDR2 FQNEAQ (reference sequence). The CDR3 loop spans 12 amino acids. The CDR3, as DNA: TGTGCCGGCAGCCGCGACCGGGACGAGCAGTACTTC. This codes for CAGSRDRDEQYF.

Many counts were recorded for this clonotype. This chain links TRBV2 with TRBJ1-1; 7 bases agree with TRBD1. This CDR3 spans 14 amino acids. Trimming at V came to 4 bases and at J to 5 bases, leaving 7 bases not matched to a gene. CDR1 is SNHLY and CDR2 is FYNNEI in the germline V gene. The CDR3 sequence: CASSVNRGPTEAFF. The CDR3 DNA reads as TGTGCCAGCAGTGTAAACAGGGGACCGACTGAAGCTTTCTTT.

J is TRBJ2-7 and V is TRBV27, with a tentative D call TRBD2 (6 bases). Trimming pared 4 bases from V and 7 bases from J, leaving 17 bases between. This CDR3 spans 14 amino acids. Germline CDR1 reads MNHEY; CDR2 reads SMNVEV (reference sequence). The CDR3 sequence: CASSWGTDYREQYF. CDR3 DNA: TGTGCCAGCAGTTGGGGGACTGACTATAGGGAGCAGTACTTC.

In regard to this clonotype: A much larger clone sits a single nucleotide away, making a read error possible. This chain joins TRBV20-1 and TRBJ2-3; 13 bases are shared with TRBD2. This CDR3 is 16 amino acids long. Germline V lookup: CDR1 DFQATT, CDR2 SNEGSKA (reference sequence). Trimming removed 5 bases from V and 8 bases from J; junction bases left unmatched: 13. The chain's CDR3 is CSARGLAGARAGTQYF. CDR3 coding DNA: TGCAGTGCTCGTGGACTAGCGGGGGCCCGAGCGGGTACGCAGTATTTT.

This clonotype was observed many times. The chain carries TRBV4-1 and TRBJ2-5, with D hard to call. This CDR3 is 14 amino acids long. The V end was cut by 0 bases, the J end by 3 bases, with 8 bases between. Germline values: CDR1 MGHRA, CDR2 YSYEKL. The chain's CDR3 is CASSQENREETQYF. CDR3 DNA sequence: TGCGCCAGCAGCCAAGAGAATAGGGAAGAGACCCAGTACTTC.

This clonotype was detected many times. CDR3 DNA: TGCAGTGTTGAGAGGGAGGGGTTGGCCCTCCACTTT. Its translation: CSVEREGLALHF. The chain combines TRBV20-1 with TRBJ1-6; D may be TRBD1 (5 bases). This CDR3 has 12 residues. The germline V gene encodes CDR1 DFQATT and CDR2 SNEGSKA (reference sequence). V was pared by 7 bases and J by 14 bases, with 18 bases between.

This clonotype was counted at least ten times. The chain joins TRBV6-6 to TRBJ2-7; a possible D gene is TRBD2 (5 bases). Germline V gives CDR1 MNHNY, CDR2 SVGAGI (reference sequence). Trimming removed 2 bases from V and 3 bases from J, with 11 bases in between. The CDR3 has 14 residues. The CDR3 region has the DNA TGTGCCAGCAGTTACGAGCGGCTAAGCTACGAGCAGTACTTC. This codes for CASSYERLSYEQYF.

The V call is TRBV19, the J call TRBJ1-5; no clear D gene. CDR3 length: 16 residues. Germline CDR1 is LNHDA and CDR2 is SQIVND (reference sequence). The germline V and J ends were trimmed by 1 base and 0 bases, with 10 bases remaining between them. CDR3 coding DNA: TGTGCCAGTAGTATAGTGGGTCACGTTAGCAATCAGCCCCAGCATTTT. Amino acids: CASSIVGHVSNQPQHF.

The chain links TRBV24-1 to TRBJ2-5; D is unclear. The V gene lost 7 bases and the J gene lost 1 base, with 9 bases spanning the gap. The CDR3 loop spans 13 amino acids. Germline lookup yields CDR1 KGHDR and CDR2 SFDVKD. This chain's CDR3 is CATREELQETQYF. Written as DNA, the CDR3 is TGTGCCACCAGGGAAGAACTCCAAGAGACCCAGTACTTC.

This chain uses TRBV19 with TRBJ1-2, with a weak D call TRBD1 (5 bases). The length of the CDR3 is 14 residues. Trimming stripped 5 bases from V and 2 bases from J, with 12 bases between. The germline V gene encodes CDR1 LNHDA and CDR2 SQIVND (reference sequence). The CDR3 DNA is TGTGCCAGTAGTCCCGGGACGGGAAACTATGGCTACACCTTC. The encoded protein is CASSPGTGNYGYTF.

This clonotype was seen at least ten times. This chain's CDR3 is CASSYDYEAFF. As DNA, the CDR3 is TGTGCCAGCAGTTACGACTATGAAGCTTTCTTT. V gene TRBV6-2 or TRBV6-3 combines with J gene TRBJ1-1; D gene ambiguous. This CDR3 region has 11 residues. CDR1 is MNHEY and CDR2 is SVGEGT in the germline V gene. The V end was cut by 2 bases, the J end by 7 bases, with 5 bases between.

There are many counts of this clonotype. This chain uses TRBV29-1 with TRBJ2-7; TRBD2 agrees at 12 bases. After removal of 0 bases from V and 3 bases from J, the junction contained 3 bases not matched to a gene. The CDR3 covers 15 residues. Germline CDR1 is SQVTM and CDR2 is ANQGSEA. DNA for the CDR3: TGCAGCGTTGAAGAAAGACTAGCGGGGGTCTACGAGCAGTACTTC. Translation: CSVEERLAGVYEQYF.

This clonotype was observed at least ten times. The chain is built from TRBV6-2 or TRBV6-3 and TRBJ1-1; TRBD1 is a possible D gene (6 bases). This CDR3 region has 13 residues. Per germline, CDR1 MNHEY and CDR2 SVGEGT. V was trimmed by 6 bases and J by 7 bases, leaving 15 bases between them. CDR3 region: CASRPREGVEAFF. CDR3 DNA: TGTGCCAGCAGACCCAGAGAGGGGGTTGAAGCTTTCTTT.

This clonotype was detected only a few times. The chain employs TRBV7-9 and TRBJ2-3; unclear D gene. The germline CDR1 and CDR2 sequences are SEHNR and FQNEAQ (reference sequence). V was clipped by 2 bases and J by 4 bases, with 10 bases between them. The CDR3 is 14 residues long. The CDR3 nucleotides are TGTGCCAGCAGCTTATGGTCGCAGCCAGATACGCAGTATTTT. As protein: CASSLWSQPDTQYF.

This clonotype turned up a few times. The gene calls are TRBV7-9 and TRBJ1-2; possible D gene TRBD1, 6 bases. This CDR3 region has 15 residues. Per the germline V gene, CDR1 is SEHNR and CDR2 is FQNEAQ (reference sequence). The germline V and J ends were trimmed by 1 base and 4 bases, with 13 bases remaining between them. CDR3 nucleotides: TGTGCCAGCAGCTTAGACAGGGCAGGTCCCTATGGCTACACCTTC. Protein product: CASSLDRAGPYGYTF.

At least ten counts were recorded for this clonotype. The chain is built from TRBV5-4 and TRBJ2-3; D could derive from TRBD1 or TRBD2 (6 bases each). Germline V gene data show CDR1 as SGHNT and CDR2 as YYREEE (reference sequence). This CDR3 has 14 residues. Trimming cost V 4 bases and J 5 bases, with 14 bases left between them. CDR3 protein: CASSIQGGGDTQYF. In DNA, the CDR3 is TGTGCCAGCAGCATACAGGGAGGAGGAGATACGCAGTATTTT.

The chain carries TRBV30 and TRBJ2-1, with D tentatively TRBD2 (6 bases). This CDR3 is built from 14 residues. Germline V gene sequence: CDR1 GTSNPN, CDR2 SVGIG (reference sequence). The V gene lost 0 bases and the J gene lost 9 bases, with 15 bases spanning the gap. The CDR3 bases are TGTGCCTGGAGTGTATCGTCTAGCGTTCTTGAGCAGTTCTTC. Its protein is CAWSVSSSVLEQFF.

As regards this clonotype: A much larger clonotype is one base distant, so this may be a read error. The chain is built from TRBV3-1 and TRBJ1-2; perhaps TRBD1 as D (6 bases). Germline assignment: CDR1 LGHDT and CDR2 YNNKEL (reference sequence). The CDR3 runs 15 residues. CDR3 amino acids: CVSSQGQGYGYGYTF. The CDR3 DNA sequence: TGTGTCAGCAGCCAAGGTCAGGGGTATGGCTATGGCTACACCTTC.

CDR3 nucleotide sequence: TGTGCCAGCAGTTTACGGACTAGCGGGAGGGACCAAGAGACCCAGTACTTC. Translating it yields CASSLRTSGRDQETQYF. This chain joins TRBV28 and TRBJ2-5; TRBD2 agrees at 15 bases. Germline-derived CDR1 and CDR2 are MDHEN and SYDVKM. V lost 2 bases to trimming and J lost 0 bases; unmatched junction nucleotides: 1. This CDR3 has 17 residues.

This clonotype was recorded many times. This rearrangement joins TRBV4-1 to TRBJ1-2; D call uncertain. The germline V gene encodes CDR1 MGHRA and CDR2 YSYEKL. V lost 3 bases and J 4 bases, leaving 18 bases between the germline ends. The CDR3 contains 16 residues. This CDR3 is CASSHKDGEGSYGYTF. The CDR3 DNA reads TGCGCCAGCAGCCACAAAGACGGAGAGGGTAGCTATGGCTACACCTTC.

This clonotype came up many times. V gene TRBV19 combines with J gene TRBJ2-3; TRBD2 is a possible D gene (6 bases). V shed 4 bases and J shed 2 bases, with 10 bases lying between them. Germline V lookup: CDR1 LNHDA, CDR2 SQIVND (reference sequence). CDR3 length: 14 residues. As DNA, the CDR3 is TGTGCCAGTAGTACCTGGGGGGACACAGATACGCAGTATTTT. It specifies CASSTWGDTDTQYF.

In this sample, this clonotype turned up a few times. The genes are TRBV4-1 and TRBJ2-7; D might be TRBD1 (6 bases). The CDR3 contains 16 residues. The V end lost 1 base, the J end lost 1 base, and 14 bases lay between the germline ends. CDR1 and CDR2 from the germline V gene are MGHRA and YSYEKL. The CDR3 DNA reads TGCGCCAGCAGCCAAGGCTACGGGACAAAATCCTACGAGCAGTACTTC. Protein sequence: CASSQGYGTKSYEQYF.

Ten or more counts support this clonotype. The chain employs TRBV4-3 and TRBJ2-1; TRBD2 matches at 7 bases. This CDR3 has 15 amino acids. From germline, CDR1 is LGHNA and CDR2 YSLEER. V was clipped by 5 bases and J by 7 bases; unmatched bases: 11. CDR3: CASSFIAGEENEQFF. As DNA, the CDR3 is TGCGCCAGCAGCTTCATAGCGGGCGAAGAAAATGAGCAGTTCTTC.